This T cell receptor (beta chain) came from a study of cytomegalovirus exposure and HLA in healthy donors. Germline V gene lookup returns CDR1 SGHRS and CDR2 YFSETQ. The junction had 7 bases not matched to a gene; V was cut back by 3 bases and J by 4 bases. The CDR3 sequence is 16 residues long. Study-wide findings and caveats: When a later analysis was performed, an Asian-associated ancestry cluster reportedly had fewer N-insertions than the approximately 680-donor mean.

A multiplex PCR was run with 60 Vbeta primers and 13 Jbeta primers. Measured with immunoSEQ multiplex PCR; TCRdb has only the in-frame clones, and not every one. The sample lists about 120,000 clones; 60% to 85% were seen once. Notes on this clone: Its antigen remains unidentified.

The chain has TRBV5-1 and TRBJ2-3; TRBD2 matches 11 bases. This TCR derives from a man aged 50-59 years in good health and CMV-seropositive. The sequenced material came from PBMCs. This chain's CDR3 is CASSSLAGGQADTQYF. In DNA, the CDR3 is TGCGCCAGCAGCTCCTTAGCGGGGGGGCAGGCAGATACGCAGTATTTT.